Each of the 8 T cell receptor beta chains below was sequenced from the same sample in a study of T cells in Graves' hyperthyroidism and ophthalmopathy. Researchers amplified the TCR beta CDR3 regions from RNA transcripts. HTBI primers drove first-round RT-PCR of the TCR CDR3. TCRdb called the multiplex PCR reads again in MiXCR, with one record for every CDR3 protein. The sample yields 250,000 to 300,000 distinct CDR3 sequences, about 14% seen once. The specimen sequenced was blood. The receptor source for this set is a woman aged 40 to 49 with Graves' hyperthyroidism that later progressed to Graves' ophthalmopathy.

Many counts were recorded for this clonotype. The chain combines TRBV7-2 with TRBJ1-1; the D is unclear. The CDR3 contains 15 residues. Germline V gene lookup returns CDR1 SGHTA and CDR2 FQGNSA. Between the trimmed V and J ends, which lost 5 bases and 0 bases, there was a span of 13 bases. The CDR3 sequence: CASSLRPGMNTEAFF. CDR3 sequence (DNA): TGTGCCAGCAGCCTCCGACCTGGTATGAACACTGAAGCTTTCTTT.

This clonotype was counted many times. The chain employs TRBV3-1 and TRBJ2-7; 8 nucleotides align to TRBD2. V was clipped by 0 bases and J by 1 base; unmatched bases: 5. CDR1 LGHDT and CDR2 YNNKEL come from the germline V gene (reference sequence). The CDR3 is made up of 16 amino acids. The CDR3 loop is CASSQDQTSGSYEQYF. CDR3 DNA: TGTGCCAGCAGCCAAGATCAAACTAGCGGTTCCTACGAGCAGTACTTC.

The CDR3 sequence: CASSQQLEQYF. The CDR3 DNA follows: TGTGCCAGCAGCCAACAGCTCGAGCAGTACTTC. This chain links TRBV7-8 with TRBJ2-7; D is unresolved. Trimming cost V 5 bases and J 6 bases, with 8 bases left between them. CDR3 length: 11 residues. Germline V gives CDR1 SGHVS, CDR2 FQNEAQ.

In this sample, this clonotype turned up a few times. One end of the junction varies from germline; a read error may be responsible. This sequence joins TRBV27 and TRBJ2-2; 13 bases are shared with TRBD2. Germline V gene data show CDR1 as MNHEY and CDR2 as SMNVEV (reference sequence). The CDR3 length is 17 residues. CDR3 in amino acids: CASSFPVGLAGFGELVF. CDR3 in DNA: TGTGCCAGCAGTTTTCCCGTGGGACTAGCGGGATTCGGGGAGCTGGTTTTT.

This clonotype was seen more than once but under ten times. This chain connects TRBV3-1 to TRBJ2-3, with 13 bases identical to TRBD2. There are 16 residues in the CDR3. CDR1 and CDR2 from the germline V gene are LGHDT and YNNKEL (reference sequence). The junction had 3 bases not matched to a gene; V was cut back by 1 base and J by 5 bases. CDR3 sequence: CASSQGLAGGLDTQYF. The CDR3 DNA is TGTGCCAGCAGCCAAGGACTAGCGGGAGGTTTAGATACGCAGTATTTT.

This clonotype has a count of ten or more. The chain is built from TRBV11-3 and TRBJ2-1, with D perhaps being TRBD1 or TRBD2 (5 bases each). The CDR3 sequence is 12 residues long. The V gene's germline CDR1 is SGHNT and CDR2 YENEEA. V was pared by 3 bases and J by 10 bases, with 10 bases between. The DNA of the CDR3 is TGTGCCAGCAGCTTGAGGGGATTAGAGCAGTTCTTC. Amino acid sequence: CASSLRGLEQFF.

This clonotype was seen ten or more times. This chain joins TRBV5-6 and TRBJ1-5; TRBD1 aligns across 7 bases. V lost 4 bases and J lost 2; bases outside the gene matches: 6. The CDR3 runs 15 residues. The germline V gene has CDR1 SGHDT and CDR2 YYEEEE. CDR3 nucleotides: TGTGCCAGCAGCCCTGGGACAGAGGGCAATCAGCCCCAGCATTTT. This encodes CASSPGTEGNQPQHF. The variable domain in full, with the rest retrieved from reference TRBV5-6 and TRBJ1-5, is DAGVTQSPTHLIKTRGQQVTLRCSPKSGHDTVSWYQQALGQGPQFIFQYYEEEERQRGNFPDRFSGHQFPNYSSELNVNALLLGDSALYLCASSPGTEGNQPQHFGDGTRLSIL.

The sample holds many counts of this clonotype. The chain joins TRBV6-1 to TRBJ2-7; 7 bases map to TRBD1. CDR1 and CDR2 from the germline V gene are MNHNS and SASEGT. J lost 5 bases, V lost 6 bases, and 10 bases had no gene match. This CDR3 contains 14 residues. CDR3 residues: CASRLDRNLHEQYF. The CDR3 bases are TGTGCCAGCAGGCTGGACAGGAACCTCCACGAGCAGTACTTC.